These 19 T cell receptor beta chains came from one sample sequenced in a study of radiation and T cells in renal cell carcinoma (TCRdb year 2020). The library relied on the immunoSEQ multiplex PCR assay. The immuneACCESS repertoire file appears here via TCRdb, limited to in-frame rearrangements. These files lack a portion of the clones; in checked studies, under half of the deficit traces to unresolved V genes, and the cause of the others is not known. The sample table shows more than 150,000 clones, and approximately 88% are seen once. Over 10% of the sample comes from the top ten. The meaning of the sample's time point label: blood 2 weeks post-SBRT. The sample's treatment or condition label is to be understood as: 15 Gy SBRT to primary tumor, nephrectomy 4 weeks later. The input for sequencing was blood, taken from a patient whose treatment included radiotherapy and nephrectomy. The source is a woman in her forties or fifties with renal cell carcinoma.

This clone was observed a single time. This rearrangement joins TRBV19 to TRBJ2-1; 7 bases align to TRBD2. There are 16 residues in the CDR3. V trimming: 5 bases; J trimming: 9 bases; junction bases outside the gene matches: 16. Per the germline V gene, CDR1 is LNHDA and CDR2 is SQIVND (reference sequence). This CDR3 reads CASSESGTLMGSEQFF. In DNA form, the CDR3 reads TGTGCCAGTAGTGAGAGCGGGACTCTGATGGGGAGTGAGCAGTTCTTC.

The rearrangement links TRBV7-8 to TRBJ2-3; 9 nucleotides agree with TRBD2. The CDR3 runs to 16 residues. Germline lookup yields CDR1 SGHVS and CDR2 FQNEAQ. V lost 1 base to trimming and J lost 5 bases; unmatched junction nucleotides: 7. DNA for the CDR3: TGTGCCAGCAGCTTAGGTTCTAGCGGGGCCGGAGATACGCAGTATTTT. Amino acids: CASSLGSSGAGDTQYF.

The chain employs TRBV4-1 and TRBJ1-2; TRBD1 matches 9 bases. There are 17 residues in the CDR3. Germline CDR1 MGHRA, CDR2 YSYEKL. Losses at the gene ends were 4 bases for V and 4 bases for J; bases not matched to a gene: 13. CDR3 coding DNA: TGCGCCAGCAGCCTGAGCGATTCCGGGACAGGGTCCTATGGCTACACCTTC. Protein: CASSLSDSGTGSYGYTF.

The rearrangement uses TRBV10-3 and TRBJ2-1; 11 nucleotides match TRBD1. The ends lost 10 bases at V and 7 bases at J; junction bases unmatched: 6. The germline CDR1 and CDR2 sequences are ENHRY and SYGVKD. CDR3 length: 13 amino acids. The CDR3 sequence is CATRDRGVNEQFF. The CDR3 DNA reads TGTGCCACCCGGGACAGGGGGGTTAATGAGCAGTTCTTC.

The chain is built from TRBV4-2 and TRBJ2-7, with TRBD1 matching over 9 bases. CDR1 and CDR2 (germline): LGHNA, YNFKEQ. The CDR3 is 15 amino acids. V shed 4 bases, J shed 1 base, and the junction held 5 bases outside the gene matches. The CDR3 DNA reads as TGTGCCAGCAGCCCACCGGGACAGGGTTCCTACGAGCAGTACTTC. Residues: CASSPPGQGSYEQYF.

This clone was counted between two and nine times. V is TRBV2 and J is TRBJ1-3; 7 bases agree with TRBD1. J gave up 2 bases and V 6 bases, and 4 bases lay outside the gene matches. The CDR3 contains 14 residues. Germline V lookup: CDR1 SNHLY, CDR2 FYNNEI. In DNA form, the CDR3 reads TGTGCCAGCAGCTCGCAGGGGGCTGGAAACACCATATATTTT. Its protein product is CASSSQGAGNTIYF.

The chain is built from TRBV4-2 and TRBJ2-3, with D possibly TRBD2 on 5 matching bases. With 5 bases removed from V and 1 base from J, the gap between germline ends came to 19 bases. The CDR3 runs to 17 residues. Germline V gene sequence: CDR1 LGHNA, CDR2 YNFKEQ. The CDR3 region has the DNA TGTGCCAGCAGCGAAGCCGGGATCTCCGGGGGCACAGATACGCAGTATTTT. Translating gives CASSEAGISGGTDTQYF.

The gene calls are TRBV9 and TRBJ1-6; weak D call: TRBD1 (5 bases). This CDR3 contains 15 residues. Germline CDR1 and CDR2: SGDLS and YYNGEE. Deletions cut 0 bases from V and 6 bases from J, with 10 bases between. Here the CDR3 DNA reads TGTGCCAGCAGCGTAGAACCAGGGACTAATTCACCCCTCCACTTT. Its protein product is CASSVEPGTNSPLHF.

This clone was counted a single time. The rearrangement uses TRBV30 and TRBJ2-7; no firm D call. V dropped 1 base and J dropped 7 bases, with 17 bases sitting between them. The CDR3 runs 14 residues. The germline V gene encodes CDR1 GTSNPN and CDR2 SVGIG (reference sequence). This chain's CDR3 is CAWSGYSHLGEQYF. CDR3 in DNA: TGTGCCTGGAGTGGGTACAGCCACCTTGGAGAGCAGTACTTC.

The genes are TRBV5-4 and TRBJ1-5; D is possibly TRBD1 (6 bases). CDR1 SGHNT and CDR2 YYREEE come from the germline V gene (reference sequence). CDR3 length: 13 residues. V was pared by 4 bases and J by 6 bases, with 11 bases between. The CDR3 reads CASSPGGSQPQHF. The CDR3, as DNA: TGTGCCAGCAGCCCCGGGGGCAGTCAGCCCCAGCATTTT.

This chain's CDR3 is CASSLAFLRDSPLHF. The DNA for the CDR3 is TGCGCCAGCTCCCTGGCATTTCTGAGGGATTCACCCCTCCACTTT. This sequence joins TRBV5-1 and TRBJ1-6, with no clear D. Trimming stripped 7 bases from V and 8 bases from J, with 19 bases between. Germline CDR1 and CDR2: SGHRS and YFSETQ. The CDR3 covers 15 residues.

The gene calls are TRBV7-9 and TRBJ2-5, with 12 bases identical to TRBD2. Germline CDR1 reads SEHNR; CDR2 reads FQNEAQ (reference sequence). Trimming at V came to 8 bases and at J to 7 bases, leaving 8 bases not matched to a gene. CDR3 length: 14 residues. The CDR3 region has the DNA TGTGCCAGCTCTAGACTAGCGGGGGAGGCGACCCAGTACTTC. This gives the protein CASSRLAGEATQYF.

V gene TRBV6-1 combines with J gene TRBJ1-3; D is undetermined. The V gene lost 1 base and the J gene lost 8 bases, with 9 bases spanning the gap. The CDR3 is 13 residues long. Germline-derived CDR1 and CDR2 are MNHNS and SASEGT. The CDR3 nucleotides read TGTGCCAGCAGTGAAGTGTGGTCGGACACCATATATTTT. This codes for CASSEVWSDTIYF.

This clone appeared a single time. The chain has TRBV5-1 and TRBJ1-2; D remains unclear. This CDR3 is 16 amino acids long. The V end was cut by 0 bases, the J end by 0 bases, with 12 bases between. Germline CDR1 reads SGHRS; CDR2 reads YFSETQ. The CDR3 DNA reads as TGCGCCAGCAGCTTGGGGCCCGGGATAGCTAACTATGGCTACACCTTC. Translating it yields CASSLGPGIANYGYTF. The full variable domain, rest sourced from reference TRBV5-1 and TRBJ1-2, is KAGVTQTPRYLIKTRGQQVTLSCSPISGHRSVSWYQQTPGQGLQFLFEYFSETQRNKGNFPGRFSGRQFSNSRSEMNVSTLELGDSALYLCASSLGPGIANYGYTFGSGTRLTVV.

V is TRBV6-5 and J is TRBJ1-2; 12 nucleotides align to TRBD1. The ends lost 5 bases at V and 4 bases at J; junction bases unmatched: 5. This CDR3 region has 15 residues. The V gene's germline CDR1 is MNHEY and CDR2 SVGAGI. CDR3 nucleotides: TGTGCCAGCAGTACCGGGACAGGGGGCATCTATGGCTACACCTTC. This encodes CASSTGTGGIYGYTF.

This sequence joins TRBV7-6 and TRBJ2-7; 7 nucleotides match TRBD1. The CDR3 contains 13 residues. With 4 bases clipped from V and 5 bases from J, the junction kept 5 bases outside the gene matches. Germline V gives CDR1 SGHVS, CDR2 FNYEAQ. CDR3 bases: TGTGCCAGCAGCTCGGGACAGCTCGACGAGCAGTACTTC. Protein sequence: CASSSGQLDEQYF.

The chain is built from TRBV11-2 and TRBJ2-7; no firm D call. CDR3 length: 12 residues. V gave up 1 base and J gave up 3 bases, with 4 bases separating them. Germline CDR1 is SGHAT and CDR2 is FQNNGV. CDR3 amino acids: CASSLAFYEQYF. DNA for the CDR3: TGTGCCAGCAGCTTAGCCTTCTACGAGCAGTACTTC.

The chain uses TRBV19 and TRBJ1-2, with D perhaps matching TRBD1 (6 bases). V lost 10 bases to trimming and J lost 6 bases, with 15 bases between them. CDR1 and CDR2 (germline): LNHDA, SQIVND (reference sequence). This CDR3 has 12 residues. The CDR3 loop reads CATRGGADGYTF. CDR3 nucleotides: TGTGCCACCCGTGGGGGCGCGGATGGCTACACCTTC.

V gene TRBV19 combines with J gene TRBJ1-1; D not resolved. Trimming shortened V by 5 bases and J by 4 bases, and 17 bases separated the two germline ends. Per the germline V gene, CDR1 is LNHDA and CDR2 is SQIVND (reference sequence). The CDR3 totals 15 residues. The CDR3 DNA reads TGTGCCAGTAGTCTATGGGGTATGGGGTCCACTGAAGCTTTCTTT. The encoded protein is CASSLWGMGSTEAFF. Full variable domain (outside the CDR3, taken from reference TRBV19 and TRBJ1-1): DGGITQSPKYLFRKEGQNVTLSCEQNLNHDAMYWYRQDPGQGLRLIYYSQIVNDFQKGDIAEGYSVSREKKESFPLTVTSAQKNPTAFYLCASSLWGMGSTEAFFGQGTRLTVV.